The clone carrying this TCR beta chain turned up a few times. What it binds is unknown. The CDR3 is 15 residues long. Trimming pared 6 bases from V and 4 bases from J, leaving 16 bases between. The germline CDR1 and CDR2 sequences are MNHEY and SVGEGT. MiXCR was run by TCRdb on the RT-PCR reads, yielding one entry per CDR3 protein. The sample holds 450,000 to 600,000 distinct CDR3 sequences; approximately 17% are singletons and the top ten take 2.5% to 3.5%. The data were taken from a study of response to subunit inactivated influenza vaccine. Regarding the study as a whole: Authors proposed each seasonal influenza vaccination draws in few new T cells.

V usage is TRBV6-2 or TRBV6-3 and J usage is TRBJ2-1; D possibly uses TRBD1 or TRBD2 (5 bases each). The specimen was CD4+ T cells sorted from PBMCs, collected 23 to 25 months after vaccination. The sequence came from a man aged 45 to 75 who received an inactivated influenza vaccine. The CDR3 DNA sequence: TGTGCCAGCAGCGGGGACCGGGACCCTTACAATGAGCAGTTCTTC. It specifies CASSGDRDPYNEQFF.